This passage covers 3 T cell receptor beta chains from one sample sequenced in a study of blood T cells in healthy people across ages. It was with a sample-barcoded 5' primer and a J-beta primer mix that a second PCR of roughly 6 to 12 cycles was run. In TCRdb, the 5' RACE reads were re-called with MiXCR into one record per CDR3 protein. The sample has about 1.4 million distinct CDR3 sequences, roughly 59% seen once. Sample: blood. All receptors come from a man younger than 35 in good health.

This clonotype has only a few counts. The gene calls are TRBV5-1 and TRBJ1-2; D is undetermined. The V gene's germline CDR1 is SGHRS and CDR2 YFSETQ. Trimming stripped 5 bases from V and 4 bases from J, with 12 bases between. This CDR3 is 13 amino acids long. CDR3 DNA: TGCGCCAGCAGAGCAGGAGAAAGCTATGGCTACACCTTC. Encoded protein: CASRAGESYGYTF.

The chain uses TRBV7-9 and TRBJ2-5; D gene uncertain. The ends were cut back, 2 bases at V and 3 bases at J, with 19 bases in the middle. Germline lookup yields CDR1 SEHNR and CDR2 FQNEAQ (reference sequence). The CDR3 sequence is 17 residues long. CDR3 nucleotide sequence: TGTGCCAGCAGCTTAATACAGATCGGACGGATTAAAGAGACCCAGTACTTC. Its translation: CASSLIQIGRIKETQYF.

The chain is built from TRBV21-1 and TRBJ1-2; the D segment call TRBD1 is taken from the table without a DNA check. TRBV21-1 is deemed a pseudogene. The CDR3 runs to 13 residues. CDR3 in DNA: TGTGCCAACCTGCCGGGACGGTCGTATGGCTACACCTTC. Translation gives CANLPGRSYGYTF.